Sequencing of this T cell receptor (beta chain) was carried out in a study of cytomegalovirus exposure and HLA in healthy donors. For the study at large: Across around 400 genotyped donors, approximately 81% landed in the Caucasian-associated ancestry cluster. Points from the study as a whole: Altogether, 150 to 200 TCR beta chains were recorded as cytomegalovirus-associated. Across HLA loci, a later analysis found differing TCR association rates, with DRB1 most and HLA-C fewest. Accounts indicate the classifier identified cytomegalovirus status with strong specificity and sensitivity.

PCR was performed using 60 Vbeta and 13 Jbeta primers. Assay: immunoSEQ multiplex PCR; the TCRdb copy retains only in-frame clones and omits some. Seen here are around 99,000 clones, 65% to 85% observed once, and the top ten hold about 2%. The V end was cut by 6 bases, the J end by 2 bases, with 12 bases between. Per germline, CDR1 SNHLY and CDR2 FYNNEI. CDR3 length: 14 residues. This clone was seen just once. Antigen specificity is unknown. The material sequenced was PBMCs. The TCR was taken from a man between 18 and 29 years old in good health and CMV-seronegative. The rearrangement links TRBV2 to TRBJ2-3, with D possibly TRBD2 on 7 matching bases. CDR3 DNA sequence: TGTGCCAGCAGGGCGGGGGCGTACACAGATACGCAGTATTTT. Translated, it gives CASRAGAYTDTQYF.